These T cell receptor beta chains were read from a single sample in a study of cytomegalovirus exposure and HLA in healthy donors. The assay was immunoSEQ multiplex PCR, and TCRdb's table has in-frame clones only and misses some. The table records 90,000 to 150,000 clones, over 70% of them present only once. The sample was PBMCs. The receptors were gathered from a woman aged 40 to 55 in good health and CMV-seronegative. The CDR3 runs from the conserved cysteine through the conserved F or W.

TRBV27 | CASSLNGYGGLIYGYTF
TRBV7-9 | CASSQQGYEQYF
TRBV28 | CATQTGGSYEQYF
TRBV5-8 | CASSPQGQGAIEQFF
TRBV2 | CAGRGLAGPPGELFF
TRBV19 | CASSNPGTASYEQYF
TRBV5-6 | CASSWTRDEQFF
TRBV7-6 | CASSSGVWEGQIF
TRBV6-5 | CASSYSGVGSSPLHF
TRBV21-1 | CASLRGPANTGELFF
TRBV5-1 | CASSRGQGQETQYF
TRBV6-4 | CASSEGTSGDNTQYF
TRBV11-1 | CASSLDREGGYTF
TRBV7-2 | CASSSGGAGYEQYF
TRBV7-8 | CASRLRIMASRSEQFF
TRBV27 | CASSPREQYF
TRBV5-6 | CASRRNRGGGYTF
TRBV7-8 | CASSSHSGRGYEQYF
TRBV9 | CASSGGQSSSYNSPLHF
TRBV7-9 | CASSPSSDTQYF
TRBV6-4 | CASSAFAGADADTQYF
TRBV6-5 | CASSYSWGVGEKLFF
TRBV7-2 | CASSPSRDSYAFQETQYF
TRBV18 | CASSLEGPGTGRYEQYF
TRBV30 | CAWTPGLAGNQPQHF
TRBV5-1 | CASSLTGRETQYF
TRBV7-9 | CASSLDRGLDTQYF
TRBV7-9 | CASSRDALTSGKPGELFF
TRBV28 | CASRDGRRGSNQPQHF
TRBV7-9 | CASSPRDGDTEAFF
TRBV5-5 | CASSWGLTGEQYF
TRBV27 | CASSLSWGDQQYF
TRBV7-6 | CASSSDRGLTGELFF
TRBV2 | CASSEELAVNTGELFF
TRBV7-6 | CASSPFGAGVTGELFF
TRBV28 | CASSLGQMGGGNTIYF
TRBV4-2 | CASSQVLGQAGETQYF
TRBV28 | CASSNQRGGEQGGLAFF
TRBV27 | CASSLGQFYEQYF
TRBV29-1 | CSAPGSGANVLTF
TRBV10-2 | CASSSGTSGNTIYF
TRBV2 | CASSEAASGGPKQYF
TRBV29-1 | CSVPNERQPNEQYF
TRBV10-3 | CAISALSGGIDEQFF
TRBV7-2 | CASSPYTDTQYF
TRBV30 | CAWMTATDTQYF
TRBV19 | CASSLASGLGSYEQYF
TRBV5-1 | CASSLQSSYNEQFF
TRBV2 | CASRPDYRGEGYTF
TRBV9 | CASSVDGQGYEQYF
TRBV5-4 | CASSPGGGRLTQETQYF
TRBV30 | CAWRLIETQYF
TRBV19 | CASSPRQGRYEQYF
TRBV7-2 | CASSWTSNYNEQFF
TRBV7-2 | CASSLMWTSTDTQYF
TRBV19 | CARGSSGRASYEQYF
TRBV5-1 | CARGFGSTIRDRGRLAACDTQYF